The present entry profiles one TCR beta chain with its context. Its antigen is currently unknown. The data derive from a study of cytomegalovirus exposure and HLA in healthy donors. General observations from the study: When analyzed later, the rates of TCR association showed variation by HLA locus, with DRB1 the most and HLA-C the fewest.

The ends were cut back, 0 bases at V and 5 bases at J, with 12 bases in the middle. The CDR3 consists of 15 residues. Germline lookup yields CDR1 SGDLS and CDR2 YYNGEE. PCR primers comprised 60 Vbeta and 13 Jbeta primers. In the original analysis: An analysis that came later counted some 81 million unique TCR beta chains, approximately 10 million shared. Clones were read by immunoSEQ multiplex PCR, and TCRdb kept only the in-frame ones, dropping some. V, J and clone size are taken as reported in that table, and D and trimming were inferred from the DNA itself. The sample has under 250,000 clones. This chain connects TRBV9 to TRBJ2-1; D is perhaps TRBD2 (6 bases). The origin of this receptor is a girl aged 2 to 9 in good health and CMV-seropositive. The material sequenced was PBMCs. The CDR3 reads CASSVGASENNEQFF. As DNA, the CDR3 is TGTGCCAGCAGCGTAGGTGCTAGCGAGAACAATGAGCAGTTCTTC.